This TCR beta chain was identified in a study of cytomegalovirus exposure and HLA in healthy donors. V lost 0 bases, J lost 10 bases, and 16 bases lay in between. The CDR3 totals 14 residues. Germline V gene sequence: CDR1 SGHRS, CDR2 YFSETQ. Primers included in the PCR were 60 Vbeta and 13 Jbeta primers. Sequencing used immunoSEQ multiplex PCR; TCRdb keeps in-frame clones, though not all of them. Seen here are 85,000 to 100,000 clones, 64% observed once, and the top ten hold 3.2%. This TCR was recovered from a man in his sixties in good health and CMV-seronegative. The J gene is TRBJ1-1, the V gene TRBV5-1; a weak D match, TRBD1 (6 bases). The sequencing sample was made of PBMCs. The CDR3 DNA sequence: TGCGCCAGCAGCTTGGGCCAGGGGATGAACATAGCTTTCTTT. Translating it yields CASSLGQGMNIAFF.